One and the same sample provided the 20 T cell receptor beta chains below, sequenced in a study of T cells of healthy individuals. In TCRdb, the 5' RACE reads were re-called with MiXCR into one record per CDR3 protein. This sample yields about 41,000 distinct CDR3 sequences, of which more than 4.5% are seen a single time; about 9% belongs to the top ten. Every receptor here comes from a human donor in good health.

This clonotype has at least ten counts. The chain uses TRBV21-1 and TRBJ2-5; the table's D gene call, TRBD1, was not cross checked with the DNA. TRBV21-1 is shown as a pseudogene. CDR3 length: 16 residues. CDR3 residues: CASSSLRDRGQETQYF. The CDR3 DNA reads TGTGCCAGCAGCAGCCTCCGGGACAGGGGACAAGAGACCCAGTACTTC.

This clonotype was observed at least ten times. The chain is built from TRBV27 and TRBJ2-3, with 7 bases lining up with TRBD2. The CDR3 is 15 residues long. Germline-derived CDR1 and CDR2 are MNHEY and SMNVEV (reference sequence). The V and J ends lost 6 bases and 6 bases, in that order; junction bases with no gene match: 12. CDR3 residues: CASSQTGAGPDTQYF. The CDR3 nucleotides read TGTGCCAGCAGCCAGACTGGAGCGGGACCTGATACGCAGTATTTT.

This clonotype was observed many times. The CDR3 here is CASSSFPGQATIYF. Here the CDR3 DNA reads TGCGCCAGCAGCTCCTTCCCCGGACAGGCCACCATATATTTT. This sequence joins TRBV5-1 and TRBJ1-3; 7 bases are a match to TRBD1. J lost 9 bases, V lost 3 bases, and 9 bases had no gene match. Germline V gives CDR1 SGHRS, CDR2 YFSETQ. The CDR3 covers 14 residues.

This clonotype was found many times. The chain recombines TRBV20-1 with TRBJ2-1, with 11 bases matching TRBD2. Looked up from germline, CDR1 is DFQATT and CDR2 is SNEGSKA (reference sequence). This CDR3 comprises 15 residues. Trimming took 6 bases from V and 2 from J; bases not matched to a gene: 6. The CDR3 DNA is TGCAGTGCACCAACTAGCGGGAGCCCCTACAATGAGCAGTTCTTC. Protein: CSAPTSGSPYNEQFF.

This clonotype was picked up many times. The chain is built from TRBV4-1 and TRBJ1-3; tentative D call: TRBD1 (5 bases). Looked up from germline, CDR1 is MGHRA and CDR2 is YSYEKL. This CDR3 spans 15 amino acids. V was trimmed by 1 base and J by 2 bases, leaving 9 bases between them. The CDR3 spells CASSQAGFAGNTIYF. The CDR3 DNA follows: TGCGCCAGCAGCCAAGCAGGGTTTGCTGGAAACACCATATATTTT.

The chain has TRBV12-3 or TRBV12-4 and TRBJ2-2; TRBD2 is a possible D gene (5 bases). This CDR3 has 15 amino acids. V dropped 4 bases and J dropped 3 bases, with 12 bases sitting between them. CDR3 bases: TGTGCCAGCAGTTGGAGCGGTTGGGACACCGGGGAGCTGTTTTTT. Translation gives CASSWSGWDTGELFF.

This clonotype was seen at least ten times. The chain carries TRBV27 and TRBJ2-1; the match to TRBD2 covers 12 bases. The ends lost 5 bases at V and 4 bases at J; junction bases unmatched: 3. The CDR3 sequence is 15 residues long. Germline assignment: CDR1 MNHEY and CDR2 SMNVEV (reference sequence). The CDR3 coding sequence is TGTGCCAGCAGTGCTACTAGCGGGGGGTACAATGAGCAGTTCTTC. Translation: CASSATSGGYNEQFF.

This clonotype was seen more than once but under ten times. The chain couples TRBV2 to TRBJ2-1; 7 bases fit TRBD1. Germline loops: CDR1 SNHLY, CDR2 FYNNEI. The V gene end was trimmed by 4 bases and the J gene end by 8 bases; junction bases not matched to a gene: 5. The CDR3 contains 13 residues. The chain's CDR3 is CASSATGVDEQFF. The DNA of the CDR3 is TGTGCCAGCAGTGCAACAGGGGTCGATGAGCAGTTCTTC.

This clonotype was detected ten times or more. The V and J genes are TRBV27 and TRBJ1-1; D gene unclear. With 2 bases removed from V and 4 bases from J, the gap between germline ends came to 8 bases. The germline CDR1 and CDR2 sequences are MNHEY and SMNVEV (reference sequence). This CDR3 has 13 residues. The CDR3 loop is CASSLGFGTEAFF. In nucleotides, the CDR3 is TGTGCCAGCAGTTTAGGGTTCGGCACTGAAGCTTTCTTT.

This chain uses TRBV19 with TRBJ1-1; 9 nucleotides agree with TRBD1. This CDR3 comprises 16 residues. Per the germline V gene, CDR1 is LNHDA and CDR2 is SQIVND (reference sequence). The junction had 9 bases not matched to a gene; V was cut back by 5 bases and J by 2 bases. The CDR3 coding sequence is TGTGCCAGTAGTGGAGCCGGGACAGGGATTAACACTGAAGCTTTCTTT. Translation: CASSGAGTGINTEAFF.

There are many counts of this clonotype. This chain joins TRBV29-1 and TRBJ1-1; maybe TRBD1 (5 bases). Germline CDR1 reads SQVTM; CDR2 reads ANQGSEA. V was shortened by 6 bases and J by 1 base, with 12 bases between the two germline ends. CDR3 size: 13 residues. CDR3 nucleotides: TGCAGCGTGTCCGGGGGACCGAACACTGAAGCTTTCTTT. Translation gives CSVSGGPNTEAFF.

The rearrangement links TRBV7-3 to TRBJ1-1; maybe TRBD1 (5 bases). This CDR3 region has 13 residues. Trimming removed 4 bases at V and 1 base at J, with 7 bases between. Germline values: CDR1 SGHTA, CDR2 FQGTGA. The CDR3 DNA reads TGTGCCAGCAGCTATAGGGGGAACACTGAAGCTTTCTTT. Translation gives CASSYRGNTEAFF.

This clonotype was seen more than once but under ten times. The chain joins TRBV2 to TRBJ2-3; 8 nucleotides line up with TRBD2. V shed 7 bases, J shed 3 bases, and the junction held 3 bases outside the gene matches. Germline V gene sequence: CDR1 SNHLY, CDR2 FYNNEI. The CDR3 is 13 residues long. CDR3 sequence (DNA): TGTGCCAGCACGGGGGGGACGACAGATACGCAGTATTTT. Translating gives CASTGGTTDTQYF.

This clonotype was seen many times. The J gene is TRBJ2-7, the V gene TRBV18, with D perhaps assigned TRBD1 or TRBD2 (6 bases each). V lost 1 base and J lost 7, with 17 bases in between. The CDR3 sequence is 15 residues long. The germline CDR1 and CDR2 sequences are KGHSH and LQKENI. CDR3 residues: CASSPRQGTLREQYF. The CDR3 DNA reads TGTGCCAGCTCACCACGGCAGGGGACTCTACGGGAGCAGTACTTC.

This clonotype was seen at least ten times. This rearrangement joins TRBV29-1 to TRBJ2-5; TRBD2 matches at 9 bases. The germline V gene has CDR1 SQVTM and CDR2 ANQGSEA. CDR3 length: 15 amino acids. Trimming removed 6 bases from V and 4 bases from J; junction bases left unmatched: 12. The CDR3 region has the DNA TGCAGCGTGACCCGTCGACGGCGGGAGGGAGAGACCCAGTACTTC. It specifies CSVTRRRREGETQYF.

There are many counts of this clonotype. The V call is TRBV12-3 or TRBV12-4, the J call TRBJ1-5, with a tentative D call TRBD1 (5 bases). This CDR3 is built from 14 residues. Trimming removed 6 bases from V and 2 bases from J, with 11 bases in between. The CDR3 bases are TGTGCCAGCAGCCCAGGGATAGGCAATCAGCCCCAGCATTTT. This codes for CASSPGIGNQPQHF.

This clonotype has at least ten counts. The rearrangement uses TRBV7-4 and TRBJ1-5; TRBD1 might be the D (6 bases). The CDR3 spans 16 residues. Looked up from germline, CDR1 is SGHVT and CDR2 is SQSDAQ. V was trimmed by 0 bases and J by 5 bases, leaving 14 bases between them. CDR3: CASSLAEAGVDQPQHF. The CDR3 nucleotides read TGTGCCAGCAGCTTAGCGGAGGCAGGGGTAGATCAGCCCCAGCATTTT.

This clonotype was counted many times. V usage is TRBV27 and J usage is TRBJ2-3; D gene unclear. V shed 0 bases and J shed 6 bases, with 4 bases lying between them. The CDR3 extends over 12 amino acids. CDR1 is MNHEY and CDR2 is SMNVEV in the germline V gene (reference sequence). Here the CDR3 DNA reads TGTGCCAGCAGTTTATCCGGGGATACGCAGTATTTT. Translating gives CASSLSGDTQYF.

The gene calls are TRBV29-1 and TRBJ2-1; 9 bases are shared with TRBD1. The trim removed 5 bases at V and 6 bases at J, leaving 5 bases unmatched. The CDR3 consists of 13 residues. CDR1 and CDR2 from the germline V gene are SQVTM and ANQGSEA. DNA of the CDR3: TGCAGCGTTAACAGGGGGCGCTTCAATGAGCAGTTCTTC. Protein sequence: CSVNRGRFNEQFF.

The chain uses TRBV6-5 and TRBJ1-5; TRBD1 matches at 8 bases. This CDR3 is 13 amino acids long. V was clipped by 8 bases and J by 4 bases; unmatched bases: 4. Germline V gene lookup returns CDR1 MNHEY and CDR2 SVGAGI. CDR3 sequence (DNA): TGTGCCAGCCGACAGGGGAGGAATCAGCCCCAGCATTTT. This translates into CASRQGRNQPQHF.